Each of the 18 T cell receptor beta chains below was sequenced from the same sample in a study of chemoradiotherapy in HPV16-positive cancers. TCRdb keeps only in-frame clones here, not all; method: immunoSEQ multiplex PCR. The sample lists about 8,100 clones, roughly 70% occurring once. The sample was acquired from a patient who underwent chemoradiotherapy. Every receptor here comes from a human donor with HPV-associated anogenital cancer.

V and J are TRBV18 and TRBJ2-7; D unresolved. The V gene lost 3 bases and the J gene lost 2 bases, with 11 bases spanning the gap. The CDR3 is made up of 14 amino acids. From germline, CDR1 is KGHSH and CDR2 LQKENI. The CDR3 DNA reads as TGTGCCAGCTCACCGGGTTCAGGTGCCTACGAGCAGTACTTC. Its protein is CASSPGSGAYEQYF. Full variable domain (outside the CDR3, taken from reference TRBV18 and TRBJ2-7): NAGVMQNPRHLVRRRGQEARLRCSPMKGHSHVYWYRQLPEEGLKFMVYLQKENIIDESGMPKERFSAEFPKEGPSILRIQQVVRGDSAAYFCASSPGSGAYEQYFGPGTRLTVT.

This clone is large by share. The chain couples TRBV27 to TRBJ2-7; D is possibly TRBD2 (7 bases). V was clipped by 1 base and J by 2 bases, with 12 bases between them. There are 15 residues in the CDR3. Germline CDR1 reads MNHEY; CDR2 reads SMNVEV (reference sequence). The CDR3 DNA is TGTGCCAGCAGTTTATTGGGGGGGGCTACCTACGAGCAGTACTTC. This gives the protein CASSLLGGATYEQYF.

The DNA of the CDR3 is TGTGCCAGCAGGGGGACTAGCGGGAACAATGAGCAGTTCTTC. Protein: CASRGTSGNNEQFF. The chain employs TRBV4-2 and TRBJ2-1; 13 bases agree with TRBD2. Unmatched junction bases numbered 1, after V lost 6 bases and J lost 5 bases. Germline V gives CDR1 LGHNA, CDR2 YNFKEQ. The CDR3 spans 14 residues.

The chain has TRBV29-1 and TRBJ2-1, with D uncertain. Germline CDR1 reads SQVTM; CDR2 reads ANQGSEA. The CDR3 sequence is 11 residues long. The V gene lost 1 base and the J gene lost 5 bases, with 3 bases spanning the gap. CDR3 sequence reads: CSVEAHNEQFF. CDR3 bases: TGCAGCGTTGAAGCCCACAATGAGCAGTTCTTC.

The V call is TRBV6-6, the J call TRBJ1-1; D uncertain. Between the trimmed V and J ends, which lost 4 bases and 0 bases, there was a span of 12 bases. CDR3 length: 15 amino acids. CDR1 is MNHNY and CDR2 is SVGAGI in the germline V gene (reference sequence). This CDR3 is CASSSEQRMNTEAFF. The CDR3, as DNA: TGTGCCAGCAGTTCCGAACAGCGAATGAACACTGAAGCTTTCTTT.

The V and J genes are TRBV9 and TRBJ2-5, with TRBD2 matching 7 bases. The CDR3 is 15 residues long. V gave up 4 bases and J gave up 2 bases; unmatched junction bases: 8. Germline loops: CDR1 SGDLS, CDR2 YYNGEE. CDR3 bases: TGTGCCAGCAGCTTAAGCCGGGGGGTGCAAGAGACCCAGTACTTC. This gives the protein CASSLSRGVQETQYF.

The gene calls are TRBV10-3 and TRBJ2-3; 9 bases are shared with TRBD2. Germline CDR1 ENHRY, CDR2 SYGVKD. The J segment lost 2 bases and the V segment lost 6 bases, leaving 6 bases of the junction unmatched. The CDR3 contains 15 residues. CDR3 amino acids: CAIRPGLAHTDTQYF. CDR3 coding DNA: TGTGCCATCAGACCGGGACTAGCACACACAGATACGCAGTATTTT.

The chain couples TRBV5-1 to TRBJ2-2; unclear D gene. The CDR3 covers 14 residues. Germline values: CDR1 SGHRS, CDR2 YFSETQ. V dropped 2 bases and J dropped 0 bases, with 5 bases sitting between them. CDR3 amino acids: CASSFYANTGELFF. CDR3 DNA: TGCGCCAGCAGCTTTTACGCGAACACCGGGGAGCTGTTTTTT. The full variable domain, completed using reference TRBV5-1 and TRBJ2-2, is KAGVTQTPRYLIKTRGQQVTLSCSPISGHRSVSWYQQTPGQGLQFLFEYFSETQRNKGNFPGRFSGRQFSNSRSEMNVSTLELGDSALYLCASSFYANTGELFFGEGSRLTVL.

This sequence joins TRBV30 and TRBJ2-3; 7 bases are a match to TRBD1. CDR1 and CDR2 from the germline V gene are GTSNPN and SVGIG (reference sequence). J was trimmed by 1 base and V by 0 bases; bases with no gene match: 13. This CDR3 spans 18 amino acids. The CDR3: CAWSVFRTRQGRTDTQYF. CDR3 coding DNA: TGTGCCTGGAGTGTTTTTCGCACCAGACAGGGACGCACAGATACGCAGTATTTT. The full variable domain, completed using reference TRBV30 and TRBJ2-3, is SQTIHQWPATLVQPVGSPLSLECTVEGTSNPNLYWYRQAAGRGLQLLFYSVGIGQISSEVPQNLSASRPQDRQFILSSKKLLLSDSGFYLCAWSVFRTRQGRTDTQYFGPGTRLTVL.

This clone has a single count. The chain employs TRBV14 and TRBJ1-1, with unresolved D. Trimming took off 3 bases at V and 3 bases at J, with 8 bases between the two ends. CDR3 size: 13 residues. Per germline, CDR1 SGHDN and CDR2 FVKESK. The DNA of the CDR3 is TGTGCCAGCAGCCAGCGGGGAGACACTGAAGCTTTCTTT. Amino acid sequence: CASSQRGDTEAFF.

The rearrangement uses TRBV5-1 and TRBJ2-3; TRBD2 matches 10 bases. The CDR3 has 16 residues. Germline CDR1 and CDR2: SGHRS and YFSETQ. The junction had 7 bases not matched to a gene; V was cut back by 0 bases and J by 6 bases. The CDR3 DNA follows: TGCGCCAGCAGCTTGGGGGCTAGCGGGGGAGGTGATACGCAGTATTTT. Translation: CASSLGASGGGDTQYF.

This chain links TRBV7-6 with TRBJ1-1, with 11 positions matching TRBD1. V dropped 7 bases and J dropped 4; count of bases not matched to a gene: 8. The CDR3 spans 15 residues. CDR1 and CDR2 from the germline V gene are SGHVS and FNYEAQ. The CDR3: CASTPLGTGGTEAFF. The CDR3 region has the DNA TGTGCCAGCACCCCCTTAGGGACAGGGGGCACTGAAGCTTTCTTT.

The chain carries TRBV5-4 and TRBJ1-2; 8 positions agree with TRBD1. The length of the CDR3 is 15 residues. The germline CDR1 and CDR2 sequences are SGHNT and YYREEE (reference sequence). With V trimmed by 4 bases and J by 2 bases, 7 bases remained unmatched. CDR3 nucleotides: TGTGCCAGCAGCCGTCGTGGACAGGGAAACTATGGCTACACCTTC. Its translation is CASSRRGQGNYGYTF.

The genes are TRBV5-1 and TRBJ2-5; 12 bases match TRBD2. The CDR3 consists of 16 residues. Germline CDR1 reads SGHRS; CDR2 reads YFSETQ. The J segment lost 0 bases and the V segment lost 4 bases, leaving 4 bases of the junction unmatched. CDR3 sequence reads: CASSITSGGYQETQYF. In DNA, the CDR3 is TGCGCCAGCAGCATAACTAGCGGGGGGTACCAAGAGACCCAGTACTTC.

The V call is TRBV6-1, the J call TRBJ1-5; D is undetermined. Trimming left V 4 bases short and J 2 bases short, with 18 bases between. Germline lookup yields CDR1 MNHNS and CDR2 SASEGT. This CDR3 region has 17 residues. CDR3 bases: TGTGCCAGCAGTGGGGTTTGGAGGAGCGAGGGCAATCAGCCCCAGCATTTT. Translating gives CASSGVWRSEGNQPQHF.

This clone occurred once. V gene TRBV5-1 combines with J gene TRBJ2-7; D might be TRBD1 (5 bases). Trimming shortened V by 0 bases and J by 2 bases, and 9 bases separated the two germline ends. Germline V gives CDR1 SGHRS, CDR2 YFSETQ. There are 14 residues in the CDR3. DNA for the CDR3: TGCGCCAGCAGCTTGGCTCAGGGAACCTACGAGCAGTACTTC. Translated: CASSLAQGTYEQYF.

The CDR3 sequence: CASTSGTGSYEQYF. CDR3 coding DNA: TGTGCCAGCACCTCAGGGACAGGGAGCTACGAGCAGTACTTC. The gene calls are TRBV6-5 and TRBJ2-7, with 9 nucleotides matching TRBD1. The CDR3 sequence is 14 residues long. Germline V gene data show CDR1 as MNHEY and CDR2 as SVGAGI. After removal of 7 bases from V and 3 bases from J, the junction contained 7 bases not matched to a gene.

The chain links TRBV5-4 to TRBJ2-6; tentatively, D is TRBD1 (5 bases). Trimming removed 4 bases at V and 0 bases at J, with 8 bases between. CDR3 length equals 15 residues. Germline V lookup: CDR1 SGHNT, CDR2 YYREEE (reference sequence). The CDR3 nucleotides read TGTGCCAGCAGCGCAGGGTTCTCTGGGGCCAACGTCCTGACTTTC. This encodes CASSAGFSGANVLTF.